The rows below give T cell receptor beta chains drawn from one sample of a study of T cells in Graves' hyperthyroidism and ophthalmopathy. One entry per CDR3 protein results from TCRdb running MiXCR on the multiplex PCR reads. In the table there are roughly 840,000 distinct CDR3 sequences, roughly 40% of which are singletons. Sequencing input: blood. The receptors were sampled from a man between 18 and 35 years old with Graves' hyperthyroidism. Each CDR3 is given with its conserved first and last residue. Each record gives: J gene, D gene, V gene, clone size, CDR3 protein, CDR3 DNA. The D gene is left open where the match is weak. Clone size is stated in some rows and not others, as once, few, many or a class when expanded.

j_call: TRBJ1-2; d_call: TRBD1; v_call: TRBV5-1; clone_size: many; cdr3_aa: CASSGDSGYGYTF; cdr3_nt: TGCGCCAGCAGCGGGGACAGTGGATATGGCTACACCTTC
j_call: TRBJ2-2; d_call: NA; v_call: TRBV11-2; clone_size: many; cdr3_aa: CASSSLVTGELFF; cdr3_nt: TGTGCCAGCAGCTCCCTCGTCACCGGGGAGCTGTTTTTT
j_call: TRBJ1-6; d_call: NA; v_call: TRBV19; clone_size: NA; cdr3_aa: CASSRENGISPLHF; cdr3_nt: TGTGCCAGTAGCCGAGAGAATGGGATTTCACCCCTCCACTTT
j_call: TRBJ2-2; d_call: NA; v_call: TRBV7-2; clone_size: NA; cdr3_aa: CASSLGLGGAKTGELFF; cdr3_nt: TGTGCCAGCAGCTTAGGTTTGGGTGGGGCCAAGACCGGGGAGCTGTTTTTT
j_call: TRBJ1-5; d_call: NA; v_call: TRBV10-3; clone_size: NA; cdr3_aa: CAIRLAGDSNQPQHF; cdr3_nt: TGTGCCATCAGGTTGGCAGGGGATAGCAATCAGCCCCAGCATTTT
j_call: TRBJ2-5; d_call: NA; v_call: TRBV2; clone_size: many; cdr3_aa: CASRQGHLQETQYF; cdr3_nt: TGTGCCAGCAGGCAGGGACATCTACAAGAGACCCAGTACTTC
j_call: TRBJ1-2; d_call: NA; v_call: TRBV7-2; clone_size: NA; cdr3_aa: CASSLSTGAANGYTF; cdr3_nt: TGTGCCAGCAGCTTGAGTACGGGAGCGGCCAATGGCTACACCTTC
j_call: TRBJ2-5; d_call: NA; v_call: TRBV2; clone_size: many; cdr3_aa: CASTNRGDYAETQYF; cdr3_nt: TGTGCCAGCACGAACCGAGGAGACTACGCGGAGACCCAGTACTTC
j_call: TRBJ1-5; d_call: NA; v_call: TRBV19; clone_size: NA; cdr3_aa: CASSIQAAGNQPQHF; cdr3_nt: TGTGCCAGTAGTATCCAGGCCGCGGGTAATCAGCCCCAGCATTTT
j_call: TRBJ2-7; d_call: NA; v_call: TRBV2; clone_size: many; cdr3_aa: CASSAPGEWWHEQYF; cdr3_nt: TGTGCCAGCAGTGCCCCGGGGGAGTGGTGGCACGAGCAGTACTTC
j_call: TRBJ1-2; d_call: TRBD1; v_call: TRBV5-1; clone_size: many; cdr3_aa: CASSSGQAYTF; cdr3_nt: TGCGCCAGCAGCAGCGGACAGGCCTACACCTTC
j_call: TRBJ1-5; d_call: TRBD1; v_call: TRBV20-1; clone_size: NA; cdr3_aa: CSAWKQGHRRPQHF; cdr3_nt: TGCAGTGCTTGGAAACAGGGGCATAGGCGGCCCCAGCATTTT
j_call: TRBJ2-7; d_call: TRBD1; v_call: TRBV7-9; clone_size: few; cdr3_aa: CASSQHGTATYEQYF; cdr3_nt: TGTGCCAGCAGCCAGCACGGGACAGCAACCTACGAGCAGTACTTC
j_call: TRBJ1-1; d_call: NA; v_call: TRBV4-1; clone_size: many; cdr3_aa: CASSQGRDTEAFF; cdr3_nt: TGCGCCAGCAGCCAGGGAAGGGACACTGAAGCTTTCTTT
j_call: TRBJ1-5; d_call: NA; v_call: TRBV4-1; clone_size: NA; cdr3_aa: CASSQVAGVQPQHF; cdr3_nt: TGCGCCAGCAGCCAAGTGGCAGGGGTTCAGCCCCAGCATTTT
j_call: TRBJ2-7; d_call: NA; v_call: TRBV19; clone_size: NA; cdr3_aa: CASSMKGGRSPYEQYF; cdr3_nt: TGTGCCAGTAGTATGAAAGGGGGGCGATCGCCATACGAGCAGTACTTC
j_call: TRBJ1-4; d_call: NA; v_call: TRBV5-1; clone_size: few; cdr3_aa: CASSDGIEGYEKLFF; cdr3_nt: TGCGCCAGCAGCGACGGGATTGAAGGATATGAAAAACTGTTTTTT
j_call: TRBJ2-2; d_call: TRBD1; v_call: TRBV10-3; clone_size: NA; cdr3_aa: CASRPGQVNTGELFF; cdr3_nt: TGTGCCAGCAGACCGGGACAGGTGAACACCGGGGAGCTGTTTTTT
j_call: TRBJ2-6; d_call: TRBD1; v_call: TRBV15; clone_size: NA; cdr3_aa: CATQGSGANVLTF; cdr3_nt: TGTGCTACACAGGGGTCTGGGGCCAACGTCCTGACTTTC
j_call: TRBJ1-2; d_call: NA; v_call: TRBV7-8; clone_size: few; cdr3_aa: CASSLAQGTKGYTF; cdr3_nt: TGTGCCAGCAGCTTAGCTCAGGGAACAAAAGGCTACACCTTC